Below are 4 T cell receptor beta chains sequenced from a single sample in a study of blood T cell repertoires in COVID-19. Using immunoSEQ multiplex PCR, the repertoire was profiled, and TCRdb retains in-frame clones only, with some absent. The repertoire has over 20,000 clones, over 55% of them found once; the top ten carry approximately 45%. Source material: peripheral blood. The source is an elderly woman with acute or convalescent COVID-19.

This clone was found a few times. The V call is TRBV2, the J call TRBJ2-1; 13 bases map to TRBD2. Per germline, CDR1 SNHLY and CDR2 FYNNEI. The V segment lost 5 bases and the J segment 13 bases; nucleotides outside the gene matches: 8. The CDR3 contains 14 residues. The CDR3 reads CASSPRTSGSAQFF. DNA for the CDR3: TGTGCCAGCAGTCCTAGGACTAGCGGGAGTGCACAGTTCTTC.

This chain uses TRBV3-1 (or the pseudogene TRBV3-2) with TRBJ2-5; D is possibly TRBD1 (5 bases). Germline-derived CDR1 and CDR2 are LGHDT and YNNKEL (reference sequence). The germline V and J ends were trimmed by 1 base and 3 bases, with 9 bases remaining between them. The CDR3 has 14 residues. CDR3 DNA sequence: TGTGCCAGCAGCCAAGGGGCAGGGAAAGAGACCCAGTACTTC. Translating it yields CASSQGAGKETQYF.

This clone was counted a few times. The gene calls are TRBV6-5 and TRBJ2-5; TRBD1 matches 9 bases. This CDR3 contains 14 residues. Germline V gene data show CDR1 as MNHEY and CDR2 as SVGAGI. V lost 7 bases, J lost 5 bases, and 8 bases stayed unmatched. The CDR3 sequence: CASISGTGWETQYF. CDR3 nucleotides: TGTGCCAGCATATCCGGGACAGGGTGGGAGACCCAGTACTTC.

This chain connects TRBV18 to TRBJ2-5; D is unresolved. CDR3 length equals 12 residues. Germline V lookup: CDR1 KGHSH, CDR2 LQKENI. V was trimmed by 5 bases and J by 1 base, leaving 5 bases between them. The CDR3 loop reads CASSSVQETQYF. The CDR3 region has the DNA TGTGCCAGCTCATCCGTCCAAGAGACCCAGTACTTC.